Presented here are 22 T cell receptor beta chains from one specimen sequenced in a study of PD-L1 blockade in urothelial cancer. The data were produced by immunoSEQ multiplex PCR, yet TCRdb's version contains in-frame clones alone and is incomplete. The data hold just over 40,000 clones, with around 84% observed a single time. Stated time point: peripheral blood 6 weeks after treatment start. Here the sequenced sample was PBMCs, taken around atezolizumab (anti-PD-L1) treatment. All receptors come from a man between 65 and 80 years old with urothelial cancer.

The chain employs TRBV5-1 and TRBJ1-1; 7 positions match TRBD1. The V gene's germline CDR1 is SGHRS and CDR2 YFSETQ. V lost 0 bases, J lost 0 bases, and 8 bases stayed unmatched. The CDR3 is 17 residues long. CDR3 loop: CASSLGYGTVLNTEAFF. The CDR3 DNA is TGCGCCAGCAGCTTGGGGTACGGGACAGTTTTGAACACTGAAGCTTTCTTT.

CDR3 residues: CASRESSTDTQYF. The CDR3 nucleotides read TGTGCCAGTAGGGAGTCTAGCACAGATACGCAGTATTTT. V is TRBV28 and J is TRBJ2-3, with a possible D match to TRBD2 (5 bases). Deletions cut 9 bases from V and 0 bases from J, with 10 bases between. Germline CDR1 MDHEN, CDR2 SYDVKM. This CDR3 comprises 13 residues.

The V gene is TRBV2, the J gene TRBJ2-1; unclear D gene. The ends were cut back, 6 bases at V and 0 bases at J, with 18 bases in the middle. CDR1 is SNHLY, CDR2 FYNNEI, per germline. This CDR3 contains 17 residues. The CDR3 DNA follows: TGTGCCAGCAGCGTGGTAGCAAGTTTAGGCTCCTACAATGAGCAGTTCTTC. Residues: CASSVVASLGSYNEQFF.

The genes are TRBV7-9 and TRBJ2-7, with D maybe TRBD1 (5 bases). There are 14 residues in the CDR3. The germline V gene has CDR1 SEHNR and CDR2 FQNEAQ (reference sequence). The V end lost 5 bases, the J end lost 1 base, and 12 bases lay between the germline ends. CDR3 sequence reads: CASSQADISYEQYF. CDR3 sequence (DNA): TGTGCCAGCAGCCAGGCGGACATTTCCTACGAGCAGTACTTC.

CDR3 region: CASSYTRRGSSYEQYF. The CDR3 nucleotides read TGTGCCAGCAGTTACACCAGACGGGGGAGCTCCTACGAGCAGTACTTC. V and J are TRBV6-6 and TRBJ2-7; perhaps TRBD2 as D (6 bases). Germline V gives CDR1 MNHNY, CDR2 SVGAGI (reference sequence). This CDR3 is 16 amino acids long. V gave up 2 bases and J gave up 0 bases, with 14 bases separating them.

The rearrangement links TRBV5-1 to TRBJ2-1; the match to TRBD2 covers 14 bases. After removal of 4 bases from V and 8 bases from J, the junction contained 8 bases not matched to a gene. Germline V gene sequence: CDR1 SGHRS, CDR2 YFSETQ. The CDR3 loop spans 16 amino acids. This CDR3 is CASSPSGLAGGDEQFF. In DNA form, the CDR3 reads TGCGCCAGCAGCCCATCCGGACTAGCGGGAGGCGATGAGCAGTTCTTC.

This sequence joins TRBV7-2 and TRBJ2-7; a weak D match, TRBD1 (6 bases). The CDR3 sequence is 14 residues long. Trimming pared 2 bases from V and 3 bases from J, leaving 11 bases between. CDR1 is SGHTA and CDR2 is FQGNSA in the germline V gene. The CDR3 spells CASSLRAGDYEQYF. CDR3 DNA: TGTGCCAGCAGCTTACGGGCAGGGGACTACGAGCAGTACTTC.

This clone showed up just a few times. The gene calls are TRBV11-2 and TRBJ1-3; D is uncertain. Looked up from germline, CDR1 is SGHAT and CDR2 is FQNNGV. Deletions cut 4 bases from V and 0 bases from J, with 13 bases between. This CDR3 spans 16 amino acids. The CDR3, as DNA: TGTGCCAGCAGCTACCGATACATCCGCTCTGGAAACACCATATATTTT. This sequence encodes CASSYRYIRSGNTIYF.

The V and J genes are TRBV9 and TRBJ2-3, with D possibly being TRBD2 (5 bases). This CDR3 contains 15 residues. CDR1 is SGDLS, CDR2 YYNGEE, per germline. The V and J ends lost 3 bases and 3 bases respectively, with 14 bases between them. The CDR3 nucleotides read TGTGCCAGCAGCGCAGGACTTTTGGAGACAGATACGCAGTATTTT. Amino acid sequence: CASSAGLLETDTQYF. Variable domain in full (rest from reference TRBV9 and TRBJ2-3): DSGVTQTPKHLITATGQRVTLRCSPRSGDLSVYWYQQSLDQGLQFLIQYYNGEERAKGNILERFSAQQFPDLHSELNLSSLELGDSALYFCASSAGLLETDTQYFGPGTRLTVL.

This chain connects TRBV6-6 to TRBJ2-7, with 7 bases aligning to TRBD2. The CDR3 sequence is 16 residues long. CDR1 is MNHNY and CDR2 is SVGAGI in the germline V gene (reference sequence). J was trimmed by 0 bases and V by 0 bases; bases with no gene match: 5. The CDR3 sequence: CASSYSPGGPSYEQYF. The CDR3 nucleotides are TGTGCCAGCAGTTACTCACCGGGAGGACCCTCCTACGAGCAGTACTTC.

CDR3 in amino acids: CASSLLAEANEQFF. CDR3 in DNA: TGTGCCAGCAGCTTGTTAGCGGAGGCCAATGAGCAGTTCTTC. The chain links TRBV5-4 to TRBJ2-1; perhaps TRBD2 as D (6 bases). The CDR3 contains 14 residues. Germline V CDR1 and CDR2: SGHNT, YYREEE (reference sequence). V was trimmed by 1 base and J by 6 bases, leaving 11 bases between them.

The rearrangement links TRBV7-8 to TRBJ2-1; TRBD2 matches 16 bases. J gave up 2 bases and V 3 bases, and 4 bases lay outside the gene matches. The CDR3 is 18 residues long. The germline CDR1 and CDR2 sequences are SGHVS and FQNEAQ. The CDR3 DNA is TGTGCCAGCAGCTTGGGGACTAGCGGGAGGGCCACCTACAATGAGCAGTTCTTC. Translating gives CASSLGTSGRATYNEQFF.

DNA for the CDR3: TGTGCCAGCAGCTCCCCCTTGGGGGGGCTAATCACCGGGGAGCTGTTTTTT. Its protein product is CASSSPLGGLITGELFF. V gene TRBV7-9 combines with J gene TRBJ2-2; D possibly corresponds to TRBD2 (7 bases). Between the trimmed V and J ends, which lost 4 bases and 4 bases, there was a span of 19 bases. The germline gives CDR1 SEHNR, CDR2 FQNEAQ (reference sequence). The CDR3 consists of 17 residues.

This sequence joins TRBV10-3 and TRBJ2-7; unclear D gene. V lost 5 bases and J lost 3, with 5 bases in between. The CDR3 length is 11 residues. CDR1 and CDR2 from the germline V gene are ENHRY and SYGVKD. CDR3 region: CAISRDYEQYF. For the CDR3, the DNA is TGTGCCATCAGTCGCGACTACGAGCAGTACTTC.

The chain has TRBV10-2 and TRBJ2-5, with D perhaps TRBD1 (5 bases). The CDR3 covers 13 residues. Germline V gives CDR1 WSHSY, CDR2 SAAADI. The ends were cut back, 3 bases at V and 5 bases at J, with 10 bases in the middle. CDR3 DNA sequence: TGCGCCAGCAGTGACCAGGGCGCGGAGACCCAGTACTTC. It is translated as CASSDQGAETQYF.

The V and J genes are TRBV27 and TRBJ1-1; D is undetermined. Trimming pared 3 bases from V and 1 base from J, leaving 12 bases between. CDR3 length: 15 residues. CDR1 and CDR2 (germline): MNHEY, SMNVEV (reference sequence). The CDR3, as DNA: TGTGCCAGCAGTTTGCGAGGTTTGAGGAACACTGAAGCTTTCTTT. Protein sequence: CASSLRGLRNTEAFF.

The chain carries TRBV6-1 and TRBJ1-5; D unresolved. This CDR3 is built from 14 residues. Trimming pared 5 bases from V and 0 bases from J, leaving 8 bases between. CDR1 MNHNS and CDR2 SASEGT come from the germline V gene. CDR3 sequence (DNA): TGTGCCAGCAGTTCACGAGATAGCAATCAGCCCCAGCATTTT. Amino acids: CASSSRDSNQPQHF.

The gene calls are TRBV27 and TRBJ2-7; D possibly corresponds to TRBD1 (6 bases). The CDR3 sequence is 16 residues long. Germline assignment: CDR1 MNHEY and CDR2 SMNVEV (reference sequence). V was shortened by 8 bases and J by 3 bases, with 23 bases between the two germline ends. The CDR3 spells CASLARGGLPLYEQYF. The CDR3 DNA sequence: TGTGCCAGCCTCGCCCGTGGGGGCCTTCCCCTCTACGAGCAGTACTTC.

The sample holds one count of this clone. The chain links TRBV6-5 to TRBJ2-1; 8 positions match TRBD1. V was pared by 0 bases and J by 6 bases, with 7 bases of the junction left unmatched. The CDR3 sequence is 16 residues long. Germline CDR1 MNHEY, CDR2 SVGAGI. The DNA for the CDR3 is TGTGCCAGCAGTTACTCGGGGACAGGTGATGCCAATGAGCAGTTCTTC. It is translated as CASSYSGTGDANEQFF.

The count of this clone is one. The rearrangement joins TRBV11-2 to TRBJ2-1; a weak D match, TRBD2 (6 bases). Looked up from germline, CDR1 is SGHAT and CDR2 is FQNNGV. V dropped 5 bases and J dropped 0 bases, with 8 bases sitting between them. The CDR3 consists of 14 residues. The CDR3 coding sequence is TGTGCCAGCAGCCTAGCGTCCTCCTACAATGAGCAGTTCTTC. It translates to CASSLASSYNEQFF.

The genes are TRBV19 and TRBJ1-5; no firm D call. CDR1 and CDR2 (germline): LNHDA, SQIVND (reference sequence). The V end was cut by 6 bases, the J end by 0 bases, with 12 bases between. The length of the CDR3 is 15 residues. For the CDR3, the DNA is TGTGCCAGTAGCACAGTGGAAAATAGCAATCAGCCCCAGCATTTT. Protein sequence: CASSTVENSNQPQHF.

CDR3 sequence: CASRGRGRFDTEAFF. For the CDR3, the DNA is TGTGCCAGCAGGGGGAGGGGAAGGTTTGACACTGAAGCTTTCTTT. This chain connects TRBV7-8 to TRBJ1-1, with D perhaps matching TRBD1 (5 bases). Germline V lookup: CDR1 SGHVS, CDR2 FQNEAQ. This CDR3 has 15 amino acids. V was cut by 6 bases and J by 3 bases, with 17 bases left in between.